The entry that follows covers one T cell receptor (beta chain) sequence. Its antigen is undetermined. This specimen belongs to a study of cytomegalovirus exposure and HLA in healthy donors. Study-wide findings and caveats: Immune exposure information comprised only CMV serostatus. Prediction of most subjects' HLA-A and HLA-B alleles by TCR beta sequences was reportedly accurate.

PCR was performed using 60 Vbeta and 13 Jbeta primers. Generated by immunoSEQ multiplex PCR, the TCRdb table keeps only in-frame clones and is missing some. Counted here are tens of thousands of clones, 80% occurring once; the ten biggest clones make up around 6%. CDR1 is SGDLS, CDR2 YYNGEE, per germline. Trimming took off 3 bases at V and 5 bases at J, with 14 bases between the two ends. The CDR3 loop spans 15 amino acids. All the people who gave samples were healthy bone marrow donors. Sequencing was done on a sample of PBMCs. This sequence originates from a male donor in good health and CMV-seronegative. The rearrangement links TRBV9 to TRBJ1-4, with D possibly matching TRBD1 (5 bases). CDR3 nucleotides: TGTGCCAGCAGCGCGTTTAGGGGAAAGAATGAAAAACTGTTTTTT. Encoded protein: CASSAFRGKNEKLFF.